These 24 T cell receptor beta chains were sequenced from one sample in a study of CD8 T cells in ankylosing spondylitis listed by TCRdb under 2017. Receptors were amplified or captured by 5' RACE. Sequenced on an Illumina HiSeq 2500. TCRdb redid the processing of the public reads, applying fastp at Q25 and MiXCR, and retained in-frame beta chains. CDR3 protein sequences are deduplicated, and each keeps its most common genes and DNA. Here the sample has fewer than 400,000 distinct CDR3 sequences; around 20% occur a single time. The top ten hold approximately 15% of the sample. These TCRs' antigens remain unknown. Overall study outcomes, separate from this receptor: Blood from ankylosing spondylitis patients appeared to be characterized by a TCR beta motif made up of under 10 highly homologous amino acid variants.

Sequenced: blood, either unsorted or a sorted T cell fraction (not recorded which). All receptors derive from a male donor with ankylosing spondylitis.

This clonotype was counted a few times. The chain employs TRBV6-2 or TRBV6-3 and TRBJ2-1, with TRBD2 matching 13 bases. The V gene end was trimmed by 7 bases and the J gene end by 5 bases; junction bases not matched to a gene: 5. The CDR3 sequence is 15 residues long. Germline V gene sequence: CDR1 MNHEY, CDR2 SVGEGT. The CDR3 region is CASNGGLAGDNEQFF. CDR3 coding DNA: TGTGCCAGCAACGGAGGACTAGCGGGAGACAATGAGCAGTTCTTC.

This clonotype was counted between two and nine times. This chain links TRBV27 with TRBJ2-3; no firm D call. Trimming took 2 bases from V and 0 from J, leaving 9 bases between them. Germline V gives CDR1 MNHEY, CDR2 SMNVEV (reference sequence). This CDR3 has 15 residues. The CDR3 loop is CASSLVELSTDTQYF. The CDR3 DNA sequence: TGTGCCAGCAGTTTAGTGGAGCTGAGCACAGATACGCAGTATTTT.

The rearrangement links TRBV10-3 to TRBJ2-1; 8 bases fit TRBD2. This CDR3 has 13 residues. V lost 11 bases to trimming and J lost 8 bases; unmatched junction nucleotides: 11. Germline CDR1 ENHRY, CDR2 SYGVKD. The CDR3 region has the DNA TGTGCCTCGACCGGGACTAGTGGATATGAGCAGTTCTTC. It is translated as CASTGTSGYEQFF.

This clonotype was observed a few times. CDR3 in amino acids: CATHDPSGNVNEQFF. The CDR3 DNA reads TGTGCCACCCACGATCCTAGCGGGAATGTGAATGAGCAGTTCTTC. The V and J genes are TRBV25-1 and TRBJ2-1; 9 positions match TRBD2. The CDR3 is 15 residues long. V lost 10 bases to trimming and J lost 7 bases; unmatched junction nucleotides: 14. Germline CDR1 MGHDK, CDR2 SYGVNS. Full variable domain (missing parts from reference TRBV25-1 and TRBJ2-1): EADIYQTPRYLVIGTGKKITLECSQTMGHDKMYWYQQDPGMELHLIHYSYGVNSTEKGDLSSESTVSRIRTEHFPLTLESARPSHTSQYLCATHDPSGNVNEQFFGPGTRLTVL.

This clonotype came up a few times. The rearrangement links TRBV5-1 to TRBJ2-5, with 8 bases that match TRBD1. The V and J ends lost 7 bases and 2 bases, in that order; junction bases with no gene match: 13. Germline CDR1 and CDR2: SGHRS and YFSETQ. This CDR3 is built from 16 residues. CDR3 loop: CASAVIPGQGQETQYF. DNA for the CDR3: TGCGCCAGCGCCGTAATCCCTGGACAGGGTCAAGAGACCCAGTACTTC.

The chain uses TRBV5-1 and TRBJ2-4; the D gene is possibly TRBD2 (5 bases). Trimming took 4 bases from V and 0 from J, leaving 14 bases between them. The germline gives CDR1 SGHRS, CDR2 YFSETQ. This CDR3 is built from 16 residues. CDR3 sequence: CASSMDWNLAKNIQYF. The CDR3, as DNA: TGCGCCAGCAGCATGGACTGGAATCTAGCCAAAAACATTCAGTACTTC.

The chain couples TRBV20-1 to TRBJ2-1; 15 nucleotides line up with TRBD2. The CDR3 spans 19 residues. Germline assignment: CDR1 DFQATT and CDR2 SNEGSKA (reference sequence). Trimming at V came to 0 bases and at J to 0 bases, leaving 6 bases not matched to a gene. The CDR3 protein is CSARDRTSGRESSYNEQFF. In DNA form, the CDR3 reads TGCAGTGCTAGAGACAGGACTAGCGGGAGGGAGAGCTCCTACAATGAGCAGTTCTTC.

Many counts were recorded for this clonotype. CDR3 nucleotide sequence: TGCAGTGCAAGACTAGCGGGAGAGGACAATGAGCAGTTCTTC. Its translation is CSARLAGEDNEQFF. The chain joins TRBV20-1 to TRBJ2-1, with TRBD2 matching over 12 bases. The CDR3 has 14 residues. V dropped 6 bases and J dropped 5; count of bases not matched to a gene: 5. Germline-derived CDR1 and CDR2 are DFQATT and SNEGSKA (reference sequence).

In its sample, this clonotype was seen a few times. V gene TRBV5-1 combines with J gene TRBJ2-1; D gene unclear. Trimming took off 0 bases at V and 3 bases at J, with 13 bases between the two ends. CDR1 is SGHRS and CDR2 is YFSETQ in the germline V gene. This CDR3 has 16 amino acids. The CDR3 DNA reads as TGCGCCAGCAGCTTGGCTGTGCGGTCGTACTACAATGAGCAGTTCTTC. Its translation is CASSLAVRSYYNEQFF.

The V gene is TRBV7-8, the J gene TRBJ2-5, with D tentatively TRBD2 (5 bases). The ends were cut back, 1 base at V and 5 bases at J, with 11 bases in the middle. Germline CDR1 reads SGHVS; CDR2 reads FQNEAQ. The CDR3 is made up of 14 amino acids. CDR3 bases: TGTGCCAGCAGCTTAGAGATAGCGAGGGAGACCCAGTACTTC. Amino acids: CASSLEIARETQYF.

The V call is TRBV4-2, the J call TRBJ2-3, with 12 bases matching TRBD2. The V and J ends lost 1 base and 3 bases, in that order; junction bases with no gene match: 23. From germline, CDR1 is LGHNA and CDR2 YNFKEQ. The CDR3 is 23 amino acids. CDR3 region: CASSQVDPRLAGVLDLSTDTQYF. DNA for the CDR3: TGTGCCAGCAGCCAAGTCGACCCCCGACTAGCGGGAGTGCTCGATCTTTCTACAGATACGCAGTATTTT.

This clonotype was counted between two and nine times. The V gene is TRBV7-9, the J gene TRBJ1-1; D might be TRBD1 (6 bases). The V and J ends lost 7 bases and 1 base respectively, with 16 bases between them. The CDR3 runs 15 residues. Germline V gives CDR1 SEHNR, CDR2 FQNEAQ (reference sequence). CDR3 loop: CASIPLGGANTEAFF. The CDR3 nucleotides read TGTGCCAGCATCCCGCTCGGGGGGGCGAACACTGAAGCTTTCTTT.

The V and J genes are TRBV5-6 and TRBJ1-2; D ambiguous. Trimming pared 3 bases from V and 4 bases from J, leaving 13 bases between. The CDR3 runs 14 residues. Germline V lookup: CDR1 SGHDT, CDR2 YYEEEE. CDR3 sequence reads: CASSWEAVGYGYTF. CDR3 bases: TGTGCCAGCAGCTGGGAGGCCGTCGGCTATGGCTACACCTTC.

The V call is TRBV2, the J call TRBJ2-2; no definite D call. V lost 4 bases and J 0 bases, leaving 6 bases between the germline ends. There are 14 residues in the CDR3. Germline CDR1 SNHLY, CDR2 FYNNEI. The CDR3 here is CASSVRPNTGELFF. CDR3 bases: TGTGCCAGCAGTGTTCGACCGAACACCGGGGAGCTGTTTTTT.

V is TRBV5-1 and J is TRBJ2-7; 13 nucleotides match TRBD2. Germline V gene sequence: CDR1 SGHRS, CDR2 YFSETQ. The trim removed 3 bases at V and 3 bases at J, leaving 9 bases unmatched. CDR3 length: 17 amino acids. The CDR3 is CASSSGLAGALDYEQYF. CDR3 DNA: TGCGCCAGCAGCTCCGGACTAGCGGGAGCGTTAGACTACGAGCAGTACTTC.

In its sample, this clonotype was seen a few times. The V gene is TRBV7-8, the J gene TRBJ2-2; a weak D match, TRBD2 (5 bases). The CDR3 covers 16 residues. The ends were cut back, 4 bases at V and 1 base at J, with 13 bases in the middle. Germline CDR1 reads SGHVS; CDR2 reads FQNEAQ. The CDR3 sequence is CASSSIRGKNTGELFF. In DNA form, the CDR3 reads TGTGCCAGCAGCTCGATACGAGGGAAGAACACCGGGGAGCTGTTTTTT.

The chain has TRBV29-1 and TRBJ1-1; TRBD1 is a possible D gene (6 bases). The CDR3 contains 13 residues. The V gene's germline CDR1 is SQVTM and CDR2 ANQGSEA. V lost 3 bases and J lost 3, with 11 bases in between. The CDR3 region has the DNA TGCAGCGTTGAGTGGGGGCAGGACACTGAAGCTTTCTTT. Amino acid sequence: CSVEWGQDTEAFF.

The chain joins TRBV20-1 to TRBJ2-7; D might be TRBD1 (6 bases). The CDR3 contains 14 residues. Trimming took 1 base from V and 2 from J, leaving 12 bases between them. Germline CDR1 reads DFQATT; CDR2 reads SNEGSKA (reference sequence). CDR3 in DNA: TGCAGTGCTAGAGCCGACAGGTTGCCCTACGAGCAGTACTTC. Protein: CSARADRLPYEQYF.

The sample holds a few counts of this clonotype. The V call is TRBV4-2, the J call TRBJ1-5; tentatively, D is TRBD1 (6 bases). Trimming stripped 0 bases from V and 6 bases from J, with 12 bases between. The CDR3 length is 15 residues. The V gene's germline CDR1 is LGHNA and CDR2 YNFKEQ. The CDR3 loop reads CASSQEGGTIQPQHF. The DNA for the CDR3 is TGTGCCAGCAGCCAAGAAGGCGGGACAATTCAGCCCCAGCATTTT.

The chain joins TRBV2 to TRBJ1-1; D is uncertain. The CDR3 length is 14 residues. Per the germline V gene, CDR1 is SNHLY and CDR2 is FYNNEI. V lost 10 bases and J lost 1, with 16 bases in between. The CDR3 region is CATHASGWNTEAFF. DNA for the CDR3: TGTGCCACCCATGCAAGCGGGTGGAACACTGAAGCTTTCTTT.

This clonotype was seen only a few times. The gene calls are TRBV9 and TRBJ1-2; no reliable D call. Germline values: CDR1 SGDLS, CDR2 YYNGEE. V lost 1 base, J lost 7 bases, and 14 bases lay in between. This CDR3 is 14 amino acids long. Written as DNA, the CDR3 is TGTGCCAGCAGCGTAAACCCCGAATTAGGTGGCTACACCTTC. It translates to CASSVNPELGGYTF.

Only a few counts were recorded for this clonotype. V gene TRBV2 combines with J gene TRBJ1-1; 9 bases line up with TRBD1. Germline trimming cut 6 bases from V and 10 bases from J; bases unmatched to any gene: 9. This CDR3 is 13 amino acids long. Per germline, CDR1 SNHLY and CDR2 FYNNEI. Here the CDR3 DNA reads TGTGCCAGCAGCCTCACAGGGGGCGCGTTAGCTTTCTTT. This gives the protein CASSLTGGALAFF. Full variable domain (missing parts from reference TRBV2 and TRBJ1-1): EPEVTQTPSHQVTQMGQEVILRCVPISNHLYFYWYRQILGQKVEFLVSFYNNEISEKSEIFDDQFSVERPDGSNFTLKIRSTKLEDSAMYFCASSLTGGALAFFGQGTRLTVV.

Many counts were recorded for this clonotype. J is TRBJ2-7 and V is TRBV5-1; no firm D call. Trimming cost V 2 bases and J 3 bases, with 6 bases left between them. Looked up from germline, CDR1 is SGHRS and CDR2 is YFSETQ. The CDR3 is 12 amino acids. The CDR3 nucleotides read TGCGCCAGCAGCTTTAAGGACTACGAGCAGTACTTC. As protein: CASSFKDYEQYF.

This rearrangement joins TRBV6-1 to TRBJ2-7, with 9 positions matching TRBD2. V shed 2 bases and J 0 bases; nucleotides not matched to a gene: 8. Germline-derived CDR1 and CDR2 are MNHNS and SASEGT. The CDR3 has 17 amino acids. CDR3 residues: CASSEMTSGAYSYEQYF. The CDR3 nucleotides read TGTGCCAGCAGTGAAATGACTAGCGGAGCCTACTCCTACGAGCAGTACTTC.